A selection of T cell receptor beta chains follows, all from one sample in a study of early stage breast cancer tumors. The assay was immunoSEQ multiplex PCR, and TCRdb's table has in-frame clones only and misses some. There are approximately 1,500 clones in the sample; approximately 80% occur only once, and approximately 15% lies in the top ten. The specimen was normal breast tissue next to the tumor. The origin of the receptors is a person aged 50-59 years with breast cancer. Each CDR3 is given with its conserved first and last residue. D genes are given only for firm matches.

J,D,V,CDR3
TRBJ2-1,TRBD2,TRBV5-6,CASSSLAGGAYNEQFF
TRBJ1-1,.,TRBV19,CASSLNRNTEAFF
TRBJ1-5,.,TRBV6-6,CASSYEAPSNQPQHF
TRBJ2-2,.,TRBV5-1,CASSGAGELFF
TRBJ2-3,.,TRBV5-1,CASGQGLGTDTQYF
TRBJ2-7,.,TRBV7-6,CASSLTPGAYEQYF
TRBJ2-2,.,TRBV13,CASSFSGTGELFF
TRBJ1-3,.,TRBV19,CASSIGSSGNTIYF
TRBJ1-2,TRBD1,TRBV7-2,CASRPTGGGYTF
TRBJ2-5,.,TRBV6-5,CASRPGTSQETQYF
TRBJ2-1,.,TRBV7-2,CASSTTRANEQFF
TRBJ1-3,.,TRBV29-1,CSVDLGGRDSGNTIYF
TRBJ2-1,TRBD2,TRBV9,CASSAASGRAVREQFF
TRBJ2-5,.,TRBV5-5,CASSLTFSAQETQYF
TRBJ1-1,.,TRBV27,CASSLSSGPTEAFF
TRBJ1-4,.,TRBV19,CASSPRGQGREKLFF
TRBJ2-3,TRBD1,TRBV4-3,CASSQGGQGFSDTQYF
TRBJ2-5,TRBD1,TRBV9,CASSVGTGGQETQYF
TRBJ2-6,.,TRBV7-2,CASSFPVQANVLTF
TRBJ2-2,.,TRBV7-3,CASLIYLRDTGELFF
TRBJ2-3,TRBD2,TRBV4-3,CASSPRGLDIPDTQYF
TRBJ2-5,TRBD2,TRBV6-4,CASSPESGGQETQYF